The clone carrying this TCR beta chain occurred a few times. This sample is part of a study of blood T cell repertoires in COVID-19. Overall study: The United States, Italy and Spain supplied acute and convalescent COVID-19 samples.

This CDR3 is built from 15 residues. V was pared by 9 bases and J by 6 bases, with 18 bases between. In germline, CDR1 is MNHEY, CDR2 SMNVEV (reference sequence). In the authors' methods: Amplification from reference gene primers served as the basis for estimated nucleated cell counts. The protocol was immunoSEQ multiplex PCR, while the TCRdb copy is restricted to in-frame clones and leaves out a portion. The V and J calls and clone size are taken from that table; D and trimming were inferred from the DNA. Of 120,000 to 150,000 clones listed, roughly 76% were seen once; the top ten hold roughly 8.4%.

Material for sequencing was peripheral blood. V gene TRBV27 combines with J gene TRBJ1-6; D is uncertain. The TCR originated in a human donor with acute or convalescent COVID-19. The donor label of this sample is uncertain. CDR3 DNA sequence: TGTGCCAGTTGTCGAGGCGGAATTCGTAATTCACCCCTCCACTTT. It codes for CASCRGGIRNSPLHF.